This T cell receptor (beta chain) stems from a study of control samples from healthy donors and cancer patients. Germline V gives CDR1 MNHNY, CDR2 SVGAGI (reference sequence). The CDR3 loop spans 13 amino acids. V was clipped by 6 bases and J by 8 bases; unmatched bases: 5. Using immunoSEQ multiplex PCR, the repertoire was profiled, and TCRdb retains in-frame clones only, with some absent. Of 70,000 to 90,000 clones in the sample, 94% are singletons; the top ten hold 4.5% to 6%. The source material was blood. This sequence joins TRBV6-6 and TRBJ2-2; 8 nucleotides align to TRBD2. The TCR originated in a woman younger than 35 in good health. CDR3 coding DNA: TGTGCCAGCAGCCGCCAGCGGGAGGGGGAGCTGTTTTTT. Its translation is CASSRQREGELFF.